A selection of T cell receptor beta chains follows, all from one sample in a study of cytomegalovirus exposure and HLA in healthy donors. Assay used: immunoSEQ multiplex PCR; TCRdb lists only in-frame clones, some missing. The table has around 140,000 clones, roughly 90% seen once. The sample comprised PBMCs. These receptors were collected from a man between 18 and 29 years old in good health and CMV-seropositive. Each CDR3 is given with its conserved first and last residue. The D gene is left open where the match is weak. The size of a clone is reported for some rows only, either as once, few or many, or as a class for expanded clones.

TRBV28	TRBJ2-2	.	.	TGTGCCAGCAGTTTATTCACAGGGCCCACCGGGGAGCTGTTTTTT	CASSLFTGPTGELFF
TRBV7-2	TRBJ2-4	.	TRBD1	TGTGCCAGCAGCTTGACAGGGGCAAACATTCAGTACTTC	CASSLTGANIQYF
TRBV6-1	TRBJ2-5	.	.	TGTGCCAGCAGTGAAGCCAGATATCAAGAGACCCAGTACTTC	CASSEARYQETQYF
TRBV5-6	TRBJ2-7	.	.	TGTGCCAGCAGCTTCTTAGACTCCTCGATGGGCGAGCAGTACTTC	CASSFLDSSMGEQYF
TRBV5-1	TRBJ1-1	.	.	TGCGCCAGCAGCCTGAACAGGGTTGGCGGAGAAGAAGCTTTCTTT	CASSLNRVGGEEAFF
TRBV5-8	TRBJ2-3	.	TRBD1	TGTGCCAGCAGCTTTAGGGGGCGAGCTCTTTTCCAGGATACGCAGTATTTT	CASSFRGRALFQDTQYF
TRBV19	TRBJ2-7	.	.	TGTGCCAGTAGTATCGGTAGGGGTTACGAGCAGTACTTC	CASSIGRGYEQYF
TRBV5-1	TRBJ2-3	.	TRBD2	TGCGCCAGCAGTCGCGGGGGAGACACAGATACGCAGTATTTT	CASSRGGDTDTQYF
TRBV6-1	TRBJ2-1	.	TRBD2	TGTGCCAGCAGTTCCGGACTAGCGGGCAATGAGCAGTTCTTC	CASSSGLAGNEQFF
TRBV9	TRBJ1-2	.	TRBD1	TGTGCCAGCAGCGTGCCGGGACAGTTTCGCTACACCTTC	CASSVPGQFRYTF
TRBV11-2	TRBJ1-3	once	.	TGTGCCAGCAGAGAACAGACAGGAATGGGAAACACCATATATTTT	CASREQTGMGNTIYF
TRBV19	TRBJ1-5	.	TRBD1	TGTGCCAGTAGTGTGGACAGGGGGAGCAATCAGCCCCAGCATTTT	CASSVDRGSNQPQHF
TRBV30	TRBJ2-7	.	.	TGTGCCTGGAGTGTAGGAGGGCTTGTCCCCTACGAGCAGTACTTC	CAWSVGGLVPYEQYF
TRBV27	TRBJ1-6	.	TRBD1	TGTGCCAGCAGTCCCCGGACAGGGCTGTATAATTCACCCCTCCACTTT	CASSPRTGLYNSPLHF
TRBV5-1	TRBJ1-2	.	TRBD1	TGCGCCAGCAGCCAACTAGGGGGACAGAATGGCTATGGCTACACCTTC	CASSQLGGQNGYGYTF
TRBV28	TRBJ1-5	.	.	TGTGCCAGCCGCAGGGGCGGGGGGTCGCAGCCCCAGCATTTT	CASRRGGGSQPQHF
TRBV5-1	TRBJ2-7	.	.	TGCGCCAGCAGCTTGGTCGCTAGCGATTACTCCTACGAGCAGTACTTC	CASSLVASDYSYEQYF
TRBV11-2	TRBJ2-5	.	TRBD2	TGTGCCAGCAGCCGAGTGACTAGCGGGGTAACCCAGTACTTC	CASSRVTSGVTQYF
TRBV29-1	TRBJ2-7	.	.	TGCAGCGTTGATATGGGGGGCGAGCAGTACTTC	CSVDMGGEQYF
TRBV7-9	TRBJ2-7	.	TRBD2	TGTGCCAGCAACCAACTAGCGGGTGGGCCCGAGCAGTACTTC	CASNQLAGGPEQYF
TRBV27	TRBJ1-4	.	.	TGTGCCAGCAGTACGACAGTAAATAATGAAAAACTGTTTTTT	CASSTTVNNEKLFF
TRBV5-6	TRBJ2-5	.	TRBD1	TGTGCCAGCACCCAGGGGGAGGAGACCCAGTACTTC	CASTQGEETQYF
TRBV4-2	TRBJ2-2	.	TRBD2	TGTGCCAGCAGCCAAGCAGGGACTAGCGGGGGGCGTGGCGGGGAGCTGTTTTTT	CASSQAGTSGGRGGELFF
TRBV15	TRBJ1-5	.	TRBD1	TGTGCCACCAGCAGGGCCGGGACAGATAATCAGCCCCAGCATTTT	CATSRAGTDNQPQHF
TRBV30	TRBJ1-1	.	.	TGTGCCTGGAGTTCAACAGCGAACACTGAAGCTTTCTTT	CAWSSTANTEAFF
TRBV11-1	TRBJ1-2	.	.	TGTGCCAGCAGCTCAATCTCGCGAGGCTACACCTTC	CASSSISRGYTF
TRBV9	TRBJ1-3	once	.	TGTGCCAGCAGCGACAGGAGCTCTGGAAACACCATATATTTT	CASSDRSSGNTIYF
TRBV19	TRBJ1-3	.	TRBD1	TGTGCCAGTAGTAAGTCGGACAGGGGGCGAGGAAACACCATATATTTT	CASSKSDRGRGNTIYF
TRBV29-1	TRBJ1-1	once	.	TGCAGCGCTACTGCCGGGAGGGCTTTCTTT	CSATAGRAFF
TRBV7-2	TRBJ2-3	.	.	TGTGCCAGCAGCTTACGTCTCTTTTCAGATACGCAGTATTTT	CASSLRLFSDTQYF
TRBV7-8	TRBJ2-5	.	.	TGTGCCAGCAGCTACGAGAGCTTTGGGACCCAGTACTTC	CASSYESFGTQYF